A single sample is the source of the 20 T cell receptor beta chains below, sequenced in a study of cytomegalovirus exposure and HLA in healthy donors. Clones were read by immunoSEQ multiplex PCR, and TCRdb kept only the in-frame ones, dropping some. The data contain roughly 190,000 clones, roughly 83% of them singletons. Input material: PBMCs. The receptors derive from a woman between 18 and 30 years old in good health and CMV-seronegative.

This rearrangement joins TRBV28 to TRBJ2-6; a possible D gene is TRBD2 (5 bases). The germline CDR1 and CDR2 sequences are MDHEN and SYDVKM. CDR3 length: 16 amino acids. V gave up 2 bases and J gave up 2 bases, with 10 bases separating them. The CDR3 nucleotides are TGTGCCAGCAGTTTACTCGGGGTTGCTGGGGCCAACGTCCTGACTTTC. Translation gives CASSLLGVAGANVLTF.

V and J are TRBV25-1 and TRBJ1-2, with 7 positions matching TRBD1. The CDR3 has 15 residues. Germline V gene sequence: CDR1 MGHDK, CDR2 SYGVNS. The trim removed 8 bases at V and 1 base at J, leaving 10 bases unmatched. The CDR3, as DNA: TGTGCCAGCTACGGACAGGACCGCTTTAACTATGGCTACACCTTC. Protein product: CASYGQDRFNYGYTF.

The gene calls are TRBV7-9 and TRBJ1-4; TRBD1 is a possible D gene (5 bases). The CDR3 is 17 amino acids. V lost 3 bases and J 3 bases, leaving 17 bases between the germline ends. Germline assignment: CDR1 SEHNR and CDR2 FQNEAQ (reference sequence). CDR3 in DNA: TGTGCCAGCAGCTTCGGGCAGGGTGGCGGGGCTAATGAAAAACTGTTTTTT. It is translated as CASSFGQGGGANEKLFF.

The V call is TRBV9, the J call TRBJ1-1, with D perhaps matching TRBD1 (6 bases). The V end lost 0 bases, the J end lost 4 bases, and 10 bases lay between the germline ends. The CDR3 length is 14 residues. CDR1 is SGDLS, CDR2 YYNGEE, per germline. The CDR3 is CASSVGQGSTEAFF. CDR3 DNA: TGTGCCAGCAGCGTAGGGCAGGGGAGCACTGAAGCTTTCTTT.

The V call is TRBV12-1, the J call TRBJ1-5; the D call of TRBD1 is as the table states it, not checked on the DNA. TRBV12-1 is a pseudogene. The CDR3 loop spans 18 amino acids. The CDR3 DNA reads TGTGCCAGCAGCTTTTACCGACAGGGGAATTGGGGCAATCAGCCCCAGCATTTT. Protein sequence: CASSFYRQGNWGNQPQHF.

The chain couples TRBV7-2 to TRBJ1-2, with D maybe TRBD1 (5 bases). CDR3 length equals 15 residues. V was cut by 7 bases and J by 0 bases, with 15 bases left in between. Per the germline V gene, CDR1 is SGHTA and CDR2 is FQGNSA. This CDR3 is CASTLRDLTNYGYTF. DNA for the CDR3: TGTGCCAGCACCCTCCGGGACTTAACTAACTATGGCTACACCTTC.

V usage is TRBV7-9 and J usage is TRBJ2-2, with 8 bases identical to TRBD1. Germline values: CDR1 SEHNR, CDR2 FQNEAQ (reference sequence). J was trimmed by 6 bases and V by 5 bases; bases with no gene match: 11. This CDR3 is 16 amino acids long. CDR3 protein: CASSRGQAQLPGELFF. The CDR3 DNA reads TGTGCCAGCAGCCGGGGACAGGCCCAATTACCCGGGGAGCTGTTTTTT.

The rearrangement uses TRBV18 and TRBJ2-7; possible D gene TRBD1, 6 bases. CDR3 length equals 13 residues. Looked up from germline, CDR1 is KGHSH and CDR2 is LQKENI. Trimming pared 2 bases from V and 7 bases from J, leaving 12 bases between. DNA for the CDR3: TGTGCCAGCTCACCAGAACAGGGCCGGGAGCAGTACTTC. Amino acids: CASSPEQGREQYF.

V usage is TRBV5-6 and J usage is TRBJ1-5; a weak D match, TRBD1 (6 bases). The germline V gene encodes CDR1 SGHDT and CDR2 YYEEEE. The CDR3 runs to 15 residues. Deletions cut 4 bases from V and 5 bases from J, with 16 bases between. CDR3 in DNA: TGTGCCAGCAGCCTGGGCGGGGGCTCTTATCAGCCCCAGCATTTT. Translating gives CASSLGGGSYQPQHF.

The J gene is TRBJ2-5, the V gene TRBV6-5, with 9 bases lining up with TRBD2. V lost 6 bases to trimming and J lost 3 bases; unmatched junction nucleotides: 2. Germline V lookup: CDR1 MNHEY, CDR2 SVGAGI. The CDR3 contains 13 residues. CDR3 protein: CASSRLAEETQYF. In DNA form, the CDR3 reads TGTGCCAGCAGCAGACTAGCGGAAGAGACCCAGTACTTC.

This sequence joins TRBV4-1 and TRBJ2-2, with 10 bases aligning to TRBD2. This CDR3 is built from 15 residues. V trimming: 2 bases; J trimming: 6 bases; junction bases outside the gene matches: 3. The V gene's germline CDR1 is MGHRA and CDR2 YSYEKL. The CDR3 region is CASSQLAGDSGELFF. The CDR3 nucleotides are TGCGCCAGCAGCCAACTAGCGGGAGACTCCGGGGAGCTGTTTTTT.

This clone has more than one count but fewer than ten. The genes are TRBV27 and TRBJ1-2; D may be TRBD1 (5 bases). CDR1 and CDR2 (germline): MNHEY, SMNVEV (reference sequence). V lost 7 bases and J lost 8, with 20 bases in between. This CDR3 has 14 residues. The CDR3 here is CASTTTWQGGGYTF. The CDR3 nucleotides are TGTGCCAGCACCACAACGTGGCAGGGAGGAGGCTACACCTTC.

This clone was seen a handful of times. J is TRBJ2-3 and V is TRBV10-2, with a weak D call TRBD1 (6 bases). Trimming pared 5 bases from V and 2 bases from J, leaving 11 bases between. CDR3 length: 14 amino acids. Germline loops: CDR1 WSHSY, CDR2 SAAADI. The CDR3, as DNA: TGCGCCAGCAGTCCAAAGGGGGACACAGATACGCAGTATTTT. The encoded protein is CASSPKGDTDTQYF.

The V gene is TRBV12-5, the J gene TRBJ2-2; a weak D match, TRBD1 (6 bases). V lost 0 bases and J lost 5, with 31 bases in between. CDR1 is LGHNT and CDR2 is FRNRAP in the germline V gene. The length of the CDR3 is 22 residues. In nucleotides, the CDR3 is TGTGCTAGTGGTTTGGTATACATTCCGGGACACCGGGTAGCGAGAAGTACCGGGGAGCTGTTTTTT. Its protein product is CASGLVYIPGHRVARSTGELFF.

The rearrangement joins TRBV19 to TRBJ2-7; 8 bases are shared with TRBD1. V trimming: 8 bases; J trimming: 5 bases; junction bases outside the gene matches: 5. This CDR3 has 12 amino acids. Germline V CDR1 and CDR2: LNHDA, SQIVND (reference sequence). The CDR3 nucleotides are TGTGCCAGTGGGACAGGTATCCACGAGCAGTACTTC. This gives the protein CASGTGIHEQYF.

For the CDR3, the DNA is TGCAGCGTCCTGACGGGGTTGAACACTGAAGCTTTCTTT. Its translation is CSVLTGLNTEAFF. This rearrangement joins TRBV29-1 to TRBJ1-1; D not certain. The germline gives CDR1 SQVTM, CDR2 ANQGSEA. The V end lost 6 bases, the J end lost 0 bases, and 11 bases lay between the germline ends. The CDR3 has 13 amino acids.

V is TRBV11-3 and J is TRBJ2-2, with D tentatively TRBD2 (6 bases). Germline V gene lookup returns CDR1 SGHNT and CDR2 YENEEA. The CDR3 is 15 amino acids. Between the trimmed V and J ends, which lost 1 base and 2 bases, there was a span of 8 bases. CDR3 residues: CASSLGGTNTGELFF. The CDR3 DNA sequence: TGTGCCAGCAGCTTAGGCGGGACTAACACCGGGGAGCTGTTTTTT.

The chain couples TRBV20-1 to TRBJ2-7; 8 bases line up with TRBD1. Trimming took 6 bases from V and 3 from J; bases not matched to a gene: 1. The germline CDR1 and CDR2 sequences are DFQATT and SNEGSKA (reference sequence). CDR3 length: 11 residues. CDR3 residues: CSATGGYEQYF. Written as DNA, the CDR3 is TGCAGTGCCACAGGGGGCTACGAGCAGTACTTC.

The chain links TRBV13 to TRBJ2-3, with TRBD1 identical over 7 bases. This CDR3 has 15 residues. CDR1 is PRHDT and CDR2 is FYEKMQ in the germline V gene (reference sequence). The ends lost 5 bases at V and 2 bases at J; junction bases unmatched: 7. CDR3 bases: TGTGCCAGCAGCCCCCGGGACAGTAACACAGATACGCAGTATTTT. This encodes CASSPRDSNTDTQYF. Together with reference TRBV13 and TRBJ2-3, the CDR3 gives the full variable domain: AAGVIQSPRHLIKEKRETATLKCYPIPRHDTVYWYQQGPGQDPQFLISFYEKMQSDKGSIPDRFSAQQFSDYHSELNMSSLELGDSALYFCASSPRDSNTDTQYFGPGTRLTVL.

This clone was found a few times. This sequence joins TRBV6-1 and TRBJ1-2; 7 nucleotides line up with TRBD1. The length of the CDR3 is 15 residues. V gave up 4 bases and J gave up 4 bases; unmatched junction bases: 9. Germline CDR1 reads MNHNS; CDR2 reads SASEGT. The CDR3 DNA reads TGTGCCAGCAGTGTAGGGGACAGCACGACCTATGGCTACACCTTC. Translated: CASSVGDSTTYGYTF.